These 16 T cell receptor beta chains were all obtained from the same sample, sequenced in a study of beta chain features in type 1 diabetes (dated by TCRdb to the late 2010s). Overall results and qualifications from the work: A moderate but significant shortening of TCRB CDR3 length was observed in type 1 diabetes patients in all four CD4+ subsets.

Their antigens remain unidentified. The protocol used for the library was the immunoSEQ multiplex PCR assay. The entire amount of isolated RNA was reverse transcribed using the High Capacity cDNA Reverse Transcription Kit, so the sequenced TCRB transcripts were expressed ones. Entries here come from immuneACCESS through TCRdb and include only in-frame sequences with V and J called. Some clones fail to appear in such tables; in the studies checked, an unresolved V gene covers under half of the shortfall, and the cause of the remainder is unknown. The sample table contains hundreds of thousands of clones; only one count was recorded for 11% to 15% of them. The leading ten clones occupy 0.04% of the sample. The sequenced sample consisted of naive CD4+ T cells from blood. The sample's cell subset or site label is to be understood as: true naive CD4+ T cells. Receptor source: a man in his late teens or twenties with type 1 diabetes.

The chain couples TRBV4-3 to TRBJ2-2; 7 bases are shared with TRBD1. Germline loops: CDR1 LGHNA, CDR2 YSLEER. The CDR3 covers 16 residues. Trimming removed 0 bases from V and 4 bases from J; junction bases left unmatched: 5. In DNA form, the CDR3 reads TGCGCCAGCAGCCAAGATGCAGGGGGTCGCACCGGGGAGCTGTTTTTT. Translation gives CASSQDAGGRTGELFF.

The table lists this clone with a few counts. This chain connects TRBV19 to TRBJ2-1; D unresolved. V was trimmed by 4 bases and J by 6 bases, leaving 19 bases between them. Germline CDR1 LNHDA, CDR2 SQIVND (reference sequence). CDR3 length: 16 amino acids. CDR3 residues: CASSNSGQVLVNEQFF. The CDR3 bases are TGTGCCAGTAGTAATAGTGGCCAGGTCTTAGTCAATGAGCAGTTCTTC.

A single count supports this clone. The CDR3, as DNA: TGCGCCAGCAGCTCCGGAGGGACAGTTCCCTACGAGCAGTACTTC. Its translation is CASSSGGTVPYEQYF. The V gene is TRBV5-1, the J gene TRBJ2-7; D is perhaps TRBD1 (7 bases). This CDR3 is built from 15 residues. V dropped 3 bases and J dropped 2 bases, with 15 bases sitting between them. Germline CDR1 is SGHRS and CDR2 is YFSETQ.

This clone was seen a handful of times. The rearrangement uses TRBV28 and TRBJ2-1, with a tentative D call TRBD2 (6 bases). Looked up from germline, CDR1 is MDHEN and CDR2 is SYDVKM. V lost 6 bases and J lost 1, with 13 bases in between. This CDR3 region has 15 residues. The CDR3 region is CASRTGGASYNEQFF. CDR3 DNA sequence: TGTGCCAGCAGAACTGGAGGGGCTTCCTACAATGAGCAGTTCTTC.

This clone has more than one count but fewer than ten. The chain recombines TRBV7-9 with TRBJ2-7, with D maybe TRBD2 (5 bases). The V and J ends lost 1 base and 2 bases respectively, with 9 bases between them. The CDR3 length is 14 residues. Germline loops: CDR1 SEHNR, CDR2 FQNEAQ (reference sequence). The CDR3 reads CASSLGGSAYEQYF. CDR3 DNA sequence: TGTGCCAGCAGCTTAGGAGGGAGCGCCTACGAGCAGTACTTC.

This sequence joins TRBV25-1 and TRBJ1-1; D is unresolved. The CDR3 length is 13 residues. The germline CDR1 and CDR2 sequences are MGHDK and SYGVNS. The V and J ends lost 8 bases and 1 base respectively, with 11 bases between them. The CDR3: CASFYSRNTEAFF. The CDR3 DNA follows: TGTGCCAGCTTCTACAGCAGGAACACTGAAGCTTTCTTT.

This clone occurred a few times. This chain uses TRBV9 with TRBJ1-4, with TRBD1 matching 10 bases. Germline V gene data show CDR1 as SGDLS and CDR2 as YYNGEE. The junction had 4 bases not matched to a gene; V was cut back by 3 bases and J by 8 bases. This CDR3 region has 14 residues. CDR3 protein: CASSAWTGGEKLFF. In DNA, the CDR3 is TGTGCCAGCAGCGCCTGGACAGGGGGGGAAAAACTGTTTTTT.

There are a few counts of this clone. V is TRBV28 and J is TRBJ2-7; 7 bases align to TRBD2. Germline CDR1 is MDHEN and CDR2 is SYDVKM. CDR3 length: 15 residues. With V trimmed by 3 bases and J by 4 bases, 9 bases remained unmatched. The DNA for the CDR3 is TGTGCCAGCAGTTTGGTGGGAGGGCCCGTATACGAGCAGTACTTC. It is translated as CASSLVGGPVYEQYF.

The chain is built from TRBV6-5 and TRBJ2-1, with TRBD2 identical over 12 bases. Trimming at V came to 7 bases and at J to 7 bases, leaving 8 bases not matched to a gene. Germline V lookup: CDR1 MNHEY, CDR2 SVGAGI. The CDR3 runs to 15 residues. The CDR3 loop is CASTLLLAGGNEQFF. The CDR3 DNA follows: TGTGCCAGCACCCTCCTTCTAGCGGGAGGGAATGAGCAGTTCTTC.

This chain links TRBV29-1 with TRBJ2-3, with D possibly TRBD2 on 6 matching bases. The V and J ends lost 7 bases and 0 bases respectively, with 11 bases between them. This CDR3 has 13 amino acids. Germline CDR1 is SQVTM and CDR2 is ANQGSEA. CDR3: CSGGERSTDTQYF. The CDR3 DNA reads TGCAGCGGGGGGGAGCGGAGCACAGATACGCAGTATTTT.

V usage is TRBV6-1 and J usage is TRBJ1-2; no firm D call. The germline V and J ends were trimmed by 2 bases and 8 bases, with 15 bases remaining between them. CDR3 size: 14 residues. Germline V lookup: CDR1 MNHNS, CDR2 SASEGT. The CDR3 coding sequence is TGTGCCAGCAGTGAATCCAGCACGGGAAGCGGCTACACCTTC. Protein sequence: CASSESSTGSGYTF.

The V and J genes are TRBV2 and TRBJ2-1; D remains ambiguous. Germline values: CDR1 SNHLY, CDR2 FYNNEI. This CDR3 region has 14 residues. The ends were cut back, 8 bases at V and 9 bases at J, with 20 bases in the middle. The CDR3 bases are TGTGCCAGCTGCGGACCGGCACCACTCGGTGAGCAGTTCTTC. It yields the protein CASCGPAPLGEQFF.

The rearrangement links TRBV5-1 to TRBJ2-5, with a weak D call TRBD1 (5 bases). Trimming cost V 3 bases and J 3 bases, with 9 bases left between them. Germline V lookup: CDR1 SGHRS, CDR2 YFSETQ. The CDR3 loop spans 13 amino acids. The CDR3 DNA reads as TGCGCCAGCAGCTCCGACAGAAAAGAGACCCAGTACTTC. Amino acids: CASSSDRKETQYF.

The chain links TRBV2 to TRBJ2-1; TRBD2 might be the D (6 bases). Germline CDR1 reads SNHLY; CDR2 reads FYNNEI. Trimming stripped 6 bases from V and 7 bases from J, with 16 bases between. This CDR3 is built from 14 residues. CDR3 DNA sequence: TGTGCCAGCAGCTACCCGGGACTCCGGAATGAGCAGTTCTTC. Translated: CASSYPGLRNEQFF.

The V gene is TRBV9, the J gene TRBJ1-6; TRBD1 matches at 7 bases. Germline trimming cut 2 bases from V and 7 bases from J; bases unmatched to any gene: 3. Germline CDR1 is SGDLS and CDR2 is YYNGEE. The CDR3 covers 14 residues. In DNA form, the CDR3 reads TGTGCCAGCAGCGTCACACAGGGGAATTCACCCCTCCACTTT. This codes for CASSVTQGNSPLHF.

The chain is built from TRBV18 and TRBJ2-6, with TRBD1 matching 8 bases. This CDR3 has 15 amino acids. V lost 6 bases and J lost 1; bases outside the gene matches: 2. Germline values: CDR1 KGHSH, CDR2 LQKENI. CDR3 residues: CASSRQGSGANVLTF. DNA of the CDR3: TGTGCCAGCTCGCGACAGGGGTCTGGGGCCAACGTCCTGACTTTC.